Listed here are 19 T cell receptor beta chains from one sample, sequenced in a study of blood T cell repertoires in COVID-19 (dated by TCRdb to 2020 to 2021). The receptor library was made with the immunoSEQ multiplex PCR assay. TCRdb's version of the immuneACCESS table is confined to in-frame rearrangements and falls short of the full clone set. An unresolved V gene accounts for under half of the shortfall where checked; the remainder is of unknown origin. Present in this sample are roughly 100,000 clones, 70% to 85% of which were seen just once. The ten largest clones take up approximately 3.4% of the sample. Sequencing was done on a sample of peripheral blood. The receptors were sampled from a woman older than 75 with active or convalescent COVID-19.

The chain is built from TRBV11-2 and TRBJ2-1; 9 bases agree with TRBD2. The V gene's germline CDR1 is SGHAT and CDR2 FQNNGV. V lost 3 bases and J lost 9; bases outside the gene matches: 9. This CDR3 spans 15 amino acids. The CDR3 reads CASSLSRGGRSEQFF. CDR3 DNA sequence: TGTGCCAGCAGCTTGTCGCGGGGGGGCCGGAGTGAGCAGTTCTTC.

The chain links TRBV12-3 or TRBV12-4 to TRBJ1-4; unclear D gene. V lost 6 bases and J lost 8, with 13 bases in between. The CDR3 is 13 amino acids. CDR3 sequence: CASSLSREEKLFF. CDR3 coding DNA: TGTGCCAGCAGCCTCTCCCGGGAGGAAAAACTGTTTTTT.

The chain has TRBV7-3 and TRBJ2-2; D may be TRBD2 (7 bases). The CDR3 sequence is 15 residues long. Germline CDR1 SGHTA, CDR2 FQGTGA. Trimming shortened V by 8 bases and J by 2 bases, and 15 bases separated the two germline ends. The DNA for the CDR3 is TGTGCCAGCTCCGCGGGGGCGGGAAACACCGGGGAGCTGTTTTTT. As protein: CASSAGAGNTGELFF.

The chain uses TRBV28 and TRBJ1-4, with D possibly matching TRBD1 (6 bases). Germline CDR1 reads MDHEN; CDR2 reads SYDVKM. The ends were cut back, 5 bases at V and 4 bases at J, with 20 bases in the middle. The CDR3 covers 17 residues. In DNA form, the CDR3 reads TGTGCCAGCAGTCGACCGACCAGGGGAACCTTTAATGAAAAACTGTTTTTT. Translating it yields CASSRPTRGTFNEKLFF. Supplemented by reference TRBV28 and TRBJ1-4, the full variable domain reads DVKVTQSSRYLVKRTGEKVFLECVQDMDHENMFWYRQDPGLGLRLIYFSYDVKMKEKGDIPEGYSVSREKKERFSLILESASTNQTSMYLCASSRPTRGTFNEKLFFGSGTQLSVL.

The chain couples TRBV5-4 to TRBJ2-7; unclear D gene. CDR1 SGHNT and CDR2 YYREEE come from the germline V gene (reference sequence). V lost 4 bases and J 0 bases, leaving 17 bases between the germline ends. CDR3 length: 16 residues. CDR3 DNA sequence: TGTGCCAGCAGCCCTACCCCTAGTGCCACCTCCTACGAGCAGTACTTC. Amino acids: CASSPTPSATSYEQYF. The variable domain in full, with the rest retrieved from reference TRBV5-4 and TRBJ2-7, is ETGVTQSPTHLIKTRGQQVTLRCSSQSGHNTVSWYQQALGQGPQFIFQYYREEENGRGNFPPRFSGLQFPNYSSELNVNALELDDSALYLCASSPTPSATSYEQYFGPGTRLTVT.

A remark on this clone: At one end the junction does not follow the germline gene, possibly because of a read error. The CDR3 DNA follows: TGTGTCAGCAGCAAGGGACAGTCCTACGAGCAGTACTTC. Translated: CVSSKGQSYEQYF. This chain joins TRBV5-5 and TRBJ2-7, with 7 positions matching TRBD1. This CDR3 is built from 13 residues. Germline V gene sequence: CDR1 SGHKS, CDR2 YYEKEE (reference sequence).

This chain connects TRBV15 to TRBJ2-5, with TRBD1 identical over 8 bases. V shed 3 bases, J shed 5 bases, and the junction held 8 bases outside the gene matches. CDR3 length: 15 residues. The germline CDR1 and CDR2 sequences are LNHNV and YYDKDF (reference sequence). The CDR3 spells CATSRGTGGSETQYF. CDR3 bases: TGTGCCACCAGCAGGGGGACAGGAGGGTCGGAGACCCAGTACTTC.

The chain recombines TRBV7-6 with TRBJ2-3, with 9 bases lining up with TRBD1. From germline, CDR1 is SGHVS and CDR2 FNYEAQ. The CDR3 spans 14 residues. The junction had 5 bases not matched to a gene; V was cut back by 7 bases and J by 3 bases. CDR3 in DNA: TGTGCCAGCATGCCGGGACAGGGAACAGATACGCAGTATTTT. It translates to CASMPGQGTDTQYF. The full variable domain, with the rest looked up from reference TRBV7-6 and TRBJ2-3, is GAGVSQSPRYKVTKRGQDVALRCDPISGHVSLYWYRQALGQGPEFLTYFNYEAQQDKSGLPNDRFSAERPEGSISTLTIQRTEQRDSAMYRCASMPGQGTDTQYFGPGTRLTVL.

The rearrangement links TRBV11-2 to TRBJ1-2; weak D call: TRBD1 (5 bases). The CDR3 totals 14 residues. V was cut by 1 base and J by 5 bases, with 11 bases left in between. Per the germline V gene, CDR1 is SGHAT and CDR2 is FQNNGV. The CDR3 here is CASSLARGTYGYTF. CDR3 coding DNA: TGTGCCAGCAGCTTAGCGCGGGGGACTTATGGCTACACCTTC.

This clone was detected only a few times. The V gene is TRBV5-1, the J gene TRBJ2-7; 13 bases are a match to TRBD2. The CDR3 has 15 amino acids. After removal of 4 bases from V and 4 bases from J, the junction contained 5 bases not matched to a gene. Germline V gene lookup returns CDR1 SGHRS and CDR2 YFSETQ. This CDR3 reads CASSEGLAGEYEQYF. CDR3 coding DNA: TGCGCCAGCAGCGAAGGACTAGCGGGAGAGTACGAGCAGTACTTC. The variable domain in full, with the rest retrieved from reference TRBV5-1 and TRBJ2-7, is KAGVTQTPRYLIKTRGQQVTLSCSPISGHRSVSWYQQTPGQGLQFLFEYFSETQRNKGNFPGRFSGRQFSNSRSEMNVSTLELGDSALYLCASSEGLAGEYEQYFGPGTRLTVT.

CDR3 bases: TGTGCCTGGAGTCACAGTCGGAACACTGAAGCTTTCTTT. This codes for CAWSHSRNTEAFF. V usage is TRBV30 and J usage is TRBJ1-1, with unresolved D. The CDR3 consists of 13 residues. V dropped 2 bases and J dropped 1 base, with 8 bases sitting between them. Germline V gives CDR1 GTSNPN, CDR2 SVGIG (reference sequence).

This CDR3 is CASSEQGASGNQPQHF. DNA for the CDR3: TGTGCCAGTAGTGAACAGGGGGCATCTGGCAATCAGCCCCAGCATTTT. The J gene is TRBJ1-5, the V gene TRBV19, with 9 bases identical to TRBD1. The CDR3 has 16 amino acids. The germline V gene has CDR1 LNHDA and CDR2 SQIVND (reference sequence). The junction had 7 bases not matched to a gene; V was cut back by 5 bases and J by 2 bases. Combining the CDR3 with reference TRBV19 and TRBJ1-5 gives the whole variable domain DGGITQSPKYLFRKEGQNVTLSCEQNLNHDAMYWYRQDPGQGLRLIYYSQIVNDFQKGDIAEGYSVSREKKESFPLTVTSAQKNPTAFYLCASSEQGASGNQPQHFGDGTRLSIL.

This chain links TRBV5-4 with TRBJ2-7; D is perhaps TRBD1 (6 bases). Germline lookup yields CDR1 SGHNT and CDR2 YYREEE (reference sequence). This CDR3 spans 16 amino acids. V lost 0 bases and J 0 bases, leaving 13 bases between the germline ends. The CDR3: CASSLGGLGYSYEQYF. CDR3 DNA: TGTGCCAGCAGCTTGGGGGGGCTAGGGTACTCCTACGAGCAGTACTTC.

The V gene is TRBV4-1, the J gene TRBJ2-7; 7 bases align to TRBD1. Trimming took 1 base from V and 2 from J; bases not matched to a gene: 11. Germline lookup yields CDR1 MGHRA and CDR2 YSYEKL. The CDR3 extends over 17 amino acids. The CDR3: CASSQVKSTGATYEQYF. The CDR3 region has the DNA TGCGCCAGCAGCCAAGTTAAGAGTACAGGGGCTACCTACGAGCAGTACTTC.

The rearrangement uses TRBV28 and TRBJ1-2; TRBD1 matches at 10 bases. The ends lost 5 bases at V and 7 bases at J; junction bases unmatched: 4. The CDR3 contains 13 residues. Per the germline V gene, CDR1 is MDHEN and CDR2 is SYDVKM. DNA of the CDR3: TGTGCCAGCAGTGCGGACAGGGGGGCTGGCTACACCTTC. The encoded protein is CASSADRGAGYTF.

The chain carries TRBV7-8 and TRBJ2-7; tentatively, D is TRBD2 (6 bases). CDR1 SGHVS and CDR2 FQNEAQ come from the germline V gene. V was shortened by 3 bases and J by 6 bases, with 12 bases between the two germline ends. This CDR3 contains 13 residues. CDR3 sequence reads: CASSFLGGTEQYF. DNA for the CDR3: TGTGCCAGCAGCTTCCTGGGGGGAACCGAGCAGTACTTC.

The rearrangement joins TRBV19 to TRBJ2-3; 11 positions match TRBD2. Germline values: CDR1 LNHDA, CDR2 SQIVND (reference sequence). This CDR3 contains 14 residues. V trimming: 6 bases; J trimming: 1 base; junction bases outside the gene matches: 0. The CDR3 nucleotides are TGTGCCAGTAGACTAGCGGGGGGCACAGATACGCAGTATTTT. It encodes CASRLAGGTDTQYF.

This clone was counted once. The rearrangement links TRBV2 to TRBJ1-1; 9 nucleotides match TRBD1. V shed 6 bases, J shed 4 bases, and the junction held 3 bases outside the gene matches. The CDR3 has 13 amino acids. CDR1 is SNHLY, CDR2 FYNNEI, per germline. CDR3 region: CASRADRGTEAFF. The CDR3 DNA reads as TGTGCCAGCAGGGCGGACAGGGGCACTGAAGCTTTCTTT.

This chain links TRBV10-1 with TRBJ1-4; possible D gene TRBD1, 6 bases. The germline V and J ends were trimmed by 4 bases and 6 bases, with 12 bases remaining between them. Per the germline V gene, CDR1 is WNHNN and CDR2 is SYGVQD (reference sequence). The CDR3 length is 14 residues. The CDR3 DNA reads TGCGCCAGCAGTGGACGGCAGGGGTATGAAAAACTGTTTTTT. This gives the protein CASSGRQGYEKLFF.